This is a list of T cell receptor beta chains from one sample in a study of shared clonotypes between healthy human individuals. Assay used: immunoSEQ multiplex PCR; TCRdb lists only in-frame clones, some missing. The sample holds 170,000 or so clones, around 63% seen once. The sequenced sample consisted of memory CD4+ T cells sorted from blood. The source is a man aged 25-40 years in good health. The CDR3 runs from the conserved cysteine through the conserved F or W. Fields, in order: D gene, V gene, clone size, J gene, CDR3 protein, CDR3 DNA. The D gene is left open where the match is weak. Size tells how often a clone was seen (once, few, many) or the class of an expanded clone, and some rows leave it out.

d_call: TRBD1
v_call: TRBV5-1
clone_size: -
j_call: TRBJ2-2
cdr3_aa: CASSLGQGAGELFF
cdr3_nt: TGCGCCAGCAGCTTGGGACAGGGAGCCGGGGAGCTGTTTTTT

d_call: -
v_call: TRBV6-5
clone_size: -
j_call: TRBJ2-7
cdr3_aa: CASSAYYQRLPHF
cdr3_nt: TGTGCCAGCAGTGCCTACTACCAGCGTCTCCCCCACTTC

d_call: -
v_call: TRBV10-1
clone_size: -
j_call: TRBJ2-7
cdr3_aa: CASSLDLSYEQYF
cdr3_nt: TGCGCCAGCAGCCTCGATTTATCCTACGAGCAGTACTTC

d_call: -
v_call: TRBV6-5
clone_size: -
j_call: TRBJ1-5
cdr3_aa: CASSSEGGFNQPQHF
cdr3_nt: TGTGCCAGCAGTAGCGAAGGAGGGTTCAATCAGCCCCAGCATTTT

d_call: TRBD1
v_call: TRBV7-9
clone_size: few
j_call: TRBJ1-4
cdr3_aa: CASSPRDSPYEKLFF
cdr3_nt: TGTGCCAGCAGCCCCCGGGACAGTCCCTATGAAAAACTGTTTTTT

d_call: TRBD1
v_call: TRBV27
clone_size: once
j_call: TRBJ1-5
cdr3_aa: CASSLTPPWDRVHPSQPQHF
cdr3_nt: TGTGCCAGCAGTTTAACCCCCCCGTGGGACAGGGTTCATCCAAGTCAGCCCCAGCATTTT

d_call: -
v_call: TRBV11-2
clone_size: few
j_call: TRBJ2-7
cdr3_aa: CASSLSGGGYEQYF
cdr3_nt: TGTGCCAGCAGCTTAAGTGGAGGGGGCTACGAGCAGTACTTC

d_call: -
v_call: TRBV28
clone_size: once
j_call: TRBJ1-4
cdr3_aa: CASSPPSEKLFF
cdr3_nt: TGTGCCAGCAGTCCGCCCAGTGAAAAACTGTTTTTT

d_call: -
v_call: TRBV7-6
clone_size: -
j_call: TRBJ2-3
cdr3_aa: CASSPKGISTDTQYF
cdr3_nt: TGTGCCAGCAGCCCCAAAGGGATCAGCACAGATACGCAGTATTTT

d_call: TRBD2
v_call: TRBV4-1
clone_size: -
j_call: TRBJ2-3
cdr3_aa: CASSQVQGLAAYF
cdr3_nt: TGCGCCAGCAGCCAAGTCCAGGGTCTAGCGGCGTATTTT

d_call: -
v_call: TRBV10-1
clone_size: few
j_call: TRBJ1-1
cdr3_aa: CASSEPGITEAFF
cdr3_nt: TGCGCCAGCAGCGAGCCAGGGATTACTGAAGCTTTCTTT

d_call: TRBD2
v_call: TRBV4-3
clone_size: once
j_call: TRBJ2-1
cdr3_aa: CASSHSLAENNEQFF
cdr3_nt: TGCGCCAGCAGCCATTCACTAGCGGAAAACAATGAGCAGTTCTTC

d_call: -
v_call: TRBV11-3
clone_size: -
j_call: TRBJ2-2
cdr3_aa: CASSSMRGGRSQF
cdr3_nt: TGTGCCAGCAGCTCGATGCGGGGCGGCCGGTCCCAGTTT

d_call: TRBD2
v_call: TRBV7-9
clone_size: -
j_call: TRBJ2-1
cdr3_aa: CASSLGSGRLNEQFF
cdr3_nt: TGTGCCAGCAGCTTAGGTAGCGGGAGGCTCAATGAGCAGTTCTTC

d_call: -
v_call: TRBV10-2
clone_size: few
j_call: TRBJ2-2
cdr3_aa: CASGSQTNTGELFF
cdr3_nt: TGCGCCAGCGGGAGTCAGACGAACACCGGGGAGCTGTTTTTT

d_call: -
v_call: TRBV2
clone_size: few
j_call: TRBJ2-7
cdr3_aa: CASSERISYEQYF
cdr3_nt: TGTGCCAGCAGTGAAAGGATTTCCTACGAGCAGTACTTC